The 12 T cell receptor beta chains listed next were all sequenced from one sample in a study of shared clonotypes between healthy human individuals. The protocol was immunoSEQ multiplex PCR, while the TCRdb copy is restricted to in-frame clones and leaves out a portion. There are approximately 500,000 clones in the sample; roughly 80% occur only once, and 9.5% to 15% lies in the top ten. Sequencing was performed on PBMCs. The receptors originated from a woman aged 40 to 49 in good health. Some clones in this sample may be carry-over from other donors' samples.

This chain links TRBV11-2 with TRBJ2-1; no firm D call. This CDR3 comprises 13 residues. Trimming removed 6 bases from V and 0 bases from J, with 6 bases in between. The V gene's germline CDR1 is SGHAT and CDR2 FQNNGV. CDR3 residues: CASSWSSYNEQFF. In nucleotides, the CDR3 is TGTGCCAGCAGTTGGAGCTCCTACAATGAGCAGTTCTTC.

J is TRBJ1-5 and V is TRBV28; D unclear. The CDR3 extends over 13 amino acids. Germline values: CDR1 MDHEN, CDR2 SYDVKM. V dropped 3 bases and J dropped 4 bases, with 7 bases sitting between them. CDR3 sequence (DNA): TGTGCCAGCAGTTTCACGGTAAATCAGCCCCAGCATTTT. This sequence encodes CASSFTVNQPQHF.

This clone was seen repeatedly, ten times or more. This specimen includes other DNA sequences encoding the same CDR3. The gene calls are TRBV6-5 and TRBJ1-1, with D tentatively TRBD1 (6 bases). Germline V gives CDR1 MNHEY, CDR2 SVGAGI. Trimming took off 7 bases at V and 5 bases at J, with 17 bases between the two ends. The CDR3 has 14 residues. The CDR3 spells CASTSRGTATEAFF. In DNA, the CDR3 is TGTGCCAGCACCTCGAGGGGGACGGCGACTGAAGCTTTCTTT.

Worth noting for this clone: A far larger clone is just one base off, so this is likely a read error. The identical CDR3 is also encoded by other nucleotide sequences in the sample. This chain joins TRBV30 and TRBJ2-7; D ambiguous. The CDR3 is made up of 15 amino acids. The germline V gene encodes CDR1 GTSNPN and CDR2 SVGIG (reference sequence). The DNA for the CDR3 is TGTGCATGGAGTCCGACCACACCTGTGGGGAACGAGCAGTACTTC. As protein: CAWSPTTPVGNEQYF.

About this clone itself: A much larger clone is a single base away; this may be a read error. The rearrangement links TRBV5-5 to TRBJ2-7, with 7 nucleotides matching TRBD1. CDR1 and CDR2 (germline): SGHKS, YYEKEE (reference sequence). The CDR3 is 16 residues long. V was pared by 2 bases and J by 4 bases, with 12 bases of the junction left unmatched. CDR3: CASSFGIGGIMYEQYF. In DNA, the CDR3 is TGTGCCAGCAGCTTCGGGATAGGGGGCATTATGTACGAGCAGTACTTC.

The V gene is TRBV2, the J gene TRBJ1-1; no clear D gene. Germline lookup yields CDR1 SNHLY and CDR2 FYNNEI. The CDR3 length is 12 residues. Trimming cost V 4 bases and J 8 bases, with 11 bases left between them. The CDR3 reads CASSVQAPEAFF. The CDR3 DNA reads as TGTGCCAGCAGTGTGCAGGCCCCCGAAGCTTTCTTT.

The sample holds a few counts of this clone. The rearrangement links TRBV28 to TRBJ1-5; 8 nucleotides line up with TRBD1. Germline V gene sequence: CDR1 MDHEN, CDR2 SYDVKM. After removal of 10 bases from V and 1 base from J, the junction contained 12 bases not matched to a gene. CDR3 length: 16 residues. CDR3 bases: TGTGCCATCTCAAGGGCTCAGGGGGCGAGCAATCAGCCCCAGCATTTT. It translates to CAISRAQGASNQPQHF.

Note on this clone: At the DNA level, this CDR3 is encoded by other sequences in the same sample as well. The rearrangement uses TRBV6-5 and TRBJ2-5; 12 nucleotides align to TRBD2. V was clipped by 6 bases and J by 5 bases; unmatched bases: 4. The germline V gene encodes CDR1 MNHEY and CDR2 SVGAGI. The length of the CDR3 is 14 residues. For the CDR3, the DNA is TGTGCCAGCAGCCTACTAGCGGGAGGTGAGACCCAGTACTTC. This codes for CASSLLAGGETQYF.

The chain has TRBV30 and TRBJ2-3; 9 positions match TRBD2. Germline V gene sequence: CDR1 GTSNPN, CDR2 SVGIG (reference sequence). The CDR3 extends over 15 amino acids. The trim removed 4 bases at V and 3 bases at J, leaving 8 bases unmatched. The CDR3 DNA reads TGTGCCTGGATGGAGACTAGCGGATTTACAGATACGCAGTATTTT. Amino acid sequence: CAWMETSGFTDTQYF.

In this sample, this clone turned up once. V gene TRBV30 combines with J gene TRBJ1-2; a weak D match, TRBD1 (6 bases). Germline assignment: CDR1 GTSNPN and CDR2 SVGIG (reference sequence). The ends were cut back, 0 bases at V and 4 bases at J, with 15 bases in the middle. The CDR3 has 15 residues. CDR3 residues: CAWSVNGGPGYGYTF. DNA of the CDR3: TGTGCCTGGAGTGTAAACGGGGGGCCGGGCTATGGCTACACCTTC.

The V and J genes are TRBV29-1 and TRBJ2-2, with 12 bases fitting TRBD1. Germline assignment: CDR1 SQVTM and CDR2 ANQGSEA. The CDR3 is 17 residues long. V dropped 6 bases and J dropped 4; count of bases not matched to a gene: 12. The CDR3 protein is CSVGPGTGGAGTGELFF. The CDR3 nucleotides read TGCAGCGTAGGTCCCGGGACAGGGGGCGCGGGCACCGGGGAGCTGTTTTTT.

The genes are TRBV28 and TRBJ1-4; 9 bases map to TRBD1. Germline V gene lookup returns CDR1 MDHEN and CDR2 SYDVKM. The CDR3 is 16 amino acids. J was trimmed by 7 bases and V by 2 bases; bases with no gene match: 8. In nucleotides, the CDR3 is TGTGCCAGCAGTTTACACTCTGGGACAGGGCCTGAAAAACTGTTTTTT. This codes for CASSLHSGTGPEKLFF. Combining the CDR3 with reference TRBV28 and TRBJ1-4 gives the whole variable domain DVKVTQSSRYLVKRTGEKVFLECVQDMDHENMFWYRQDPGLGLRLIYFSYDVKMKEKGDIPEGYSVSREKKERFSLILESASTNQTSMYLCASSLHSGTGPEKLFFGSGTQLSVL.